A selection of T cell receptor beta chains follows, all from one sample in a study of technical replicates of blood from a handful of donors. The protocol was immunoSEQ multiplex PCR, while the TCRdb copy is restricted to in-frame clones and leaves out a portion. The sample carries tens of thousands of clones, approximately 93% recorded once. Sequencing was performed on T cells isolated from PBMCs. All receptors come from a human donor in good health. CDR3s include the opening cysteine and the closing phenylalanine or tryptophan. The D gene is left open where the match is weak. Size values are once, few and many counts, or a class for expanded clones, and some rows have none.

abundance,v_gene,d_gene,j_gene,CDR3nt,CDR3aa
.,TRBV7-9,.,TRBJ2-7,TGTGCCAGCACCACGGACAGCTACGAGCAGTACTTC,CASTTDSYEQYF
.,TRBV2,TRBD2,TRBJ2-5,TGTGCCGGGGGGGGAGGCCGCCAAGAGACCCAGTACTTC,CAGGGGRQETQYF
.,TRBV14,TRBD2,TRBJ2-1,TGTGCCAGCAGCCAAAACAGCGGGAGGGCCAATGAGCAGTTCTTC,CASSQNSGRANEQFF
.,TRBV7-6,.,TRBJ1-5,TGTGCCAGCAGCTTAGTTAAGCAGGGTACGAGCAATCAGCCCCAGCATTTT,CASSLVKQGTSNQPQHF
.,TRBV7-2,TRBD2,TRBJ2-7,TGTGCCAGCAGCTTAGCATGGCCTAGCGGATCGTACTTC,CASSLAWPSGSYF
.,TRBV11-3,TRBD2,TRBJ2-1,TGTGCCAGCAGCTTCGCGCCTAGCGGCCTCAATGAGCAGTTCTTC,CASSFAPSGLNEQFF
.,TRBV18,.,TRBJ1-1,TGTGCCAGCTCACCAACGATCGGCTCCAGGGGAACTGAAGCTTTCTTT,CASSPTIGSRGTEAFF
.,TRBV10-3,.,TRBJ2-3,TGTGCCATCAGCCGGAGGGTGACTAGCACAGATACGCAGTATTTT,CAISRRVTSTDTQYF
.,TRBV11-3,.,TRBJ1-1,TGTGCCAGCAGCGTTACAGTGGACACTGAAGCTTTCTTT,CASSVTVDTEAFF
.,TRBV9,.,TRBJ2-1,TGTGCCAGCAGCGTATGGAGGACCTCCTACAATGAGCAGTTCTTC,CASSVWRTSYNEQFF
.,TRBV29-1,.,TRBJ1-1,TGCAGCGTTGCCCCGGACACTCTGAACACTGAAGCTTTCTTT,CSVAPDTLNTEAFF
once,TRBV30,.,TRBJ2-1,TGTGCCTGGACCCGGGACTACAATGAGCAGTTCTTC,CAWTRDYNEQFF
.,TRBV10-1,TRBD1,TRBJ2-7,TGCGCCAGCAGCCCGTTAGGGGACAGTAACTACGAGCAGTACTTC,CASSPLGDSNYEQYF
.,TRBV7-3,.,TRBJ1-2,TGTGCCAGCAGCTCTCGAGGAAATGGCTACACCTTC,CASSSRGNGYTF
.,TRBV5-6,.,TRBJ2-5,TGTGCCAGCAGCGGAGGGGAGTTAGGGACCCAGTACTTC,CASSGGELGTQYF
.,TRBV4-1,.,TRBJ1-1,TGCGCCAGCAGCCGAAACGGACAGCATACTTTCTTT,CASSRNGQHTFF
.,TRBV6-1,TRBD1,TRBJ1-2,TGTGCCAGCAGTGAATGGGACAGTAGCTATGGCTACACCTTC,CASSEWDSSYGYTF
.,TRBV2,.,TRBJ1-2,TGTGCCAGCAGTCTTCAGGGGCCCTACACCTTC,CASSLQGPYTF
.,TRBV6-5,TRBD2,TRBJ2-3,TGTGCCAGCAATTCCGGGACTAGCCCCGCAGATACGCAGTATTTT,CASNSGTSPADTQYF
once,TRBV9,.,TRBJ2-3,TGTGCCAGCAGCGGACTTTCTAGCACATCTAGCACAGATACGCAGTATTTT,CASSGLSSTSSTDTQYF
few,TRBV19,TRBD1,TRBJ1-5,TGTGCCAGTTCCGAGGTTGCAGGGGGCTATCAGCCCCAGCATTTT,CASSEVAGGYQPQHF
.,TRBV25-1,.,TRBJ2-1,TGTGCCTGCCAGGGGATCTTCTACAATGAGCAGTTCTTC,CACQGIFYNEQFF
.,TRBV11-2,TRBD2,TRBJ2-1,TGTGCCAGCAGCTTAGGAAGGGAGGGTGAGCAGTTCTTC,CASSLGREGEQFF
.,TRBV7-2,.,TRBJ2-7,TGTGCCAGCAGCTTTCGTTGGAAAGCGGAATACGAGCAGTACTTC,CASSFRWKAEYEQYF
.,TRBV11-1,TRBD2,TRBJ2-3,TGTGCCAGCAGCCGGACTAGTCTGGAGACAGATACGCAGTATTTT,CASSRTSLETDTQYF
.,TRBV4-1,TRBD1,TRBJ1-2,TGCGCCAGCAGCCCCACAGGGGGGAGAAACTATGGCTACACCTTC,CASSPTGGRNYGYTF
.,TRBV19,.,TRBJ2-3,TGTGCCAGTAGTATTGACAGGAGTTCAGTCAGCACAGATACGCAGTATTTT,CASSIDRSSVSTDTQYF
.,TRBV19,TRBD1,TRBJ1-3,TGTGCCAGTTGGGACAGAGTCCACTCTGGAAACACCATATATTTT,CASWDRVHSGNTIYF
.,TRBV6-5,.,TRBJ2-5,TGTGCCAGCAGTCCGACGTGGGAGGTGGGGACCCAGTACTTC,CASSPTWEVGTQYF
.,TRBV5-8,TRBD1,TRBJ2-5,TGTGCCAGCAGCCACTTGGGGACAGGGGGCGAGACCCAGTACTTC,CASSHLGTGGETQYF
.,TRBV28,TRBD2,TRBJ2-5,TGTGCCAGCTCAACCGTAGCGGGATGGGGGGAGACCCAGTACTTC,CASSTVAGWGETQYF
.,TRBV25-1,TRBD1,TRBJ2-7,TGTGCCAGCAGTCATCCAGGGGGATACGAGCAGTACTTC,CASSHPGGYEQYF
.,TRBV7-8,.,TRBJ1-5,TGTGCCAGCAGCTTAGCGCGAACGATCAATCAGCCCCAGCATTTT,CASSLARTINQPQHF
.,TRBV5-1,TRBD2,TRBJ2-2,TGCGCCAGCAGCTTTAGTCCGACTAGCGGGACCGGGGAGCTGTTTTTT,CASSFSPTSGTGELFF
.,TRBV28,.,TRBJ1-2,TGTGCCAGCAGTTTACTAGTCGCCGCGTATGGCTACACCTTC,CASSLLVAAYGYTF